The TCR beta chain described here comes from a study of human thymus T cells. Regarding the study as a whole: Unrelated people showed highly overlapping thymic repertoires, related research reported. Blood and thymic repertoires both appeared biased in V and J gene usage.

For this clone: What it recognizes is unknown.

Assay used: immunoSEQ multiplex PCR; TCRdb lists only in-frame clones, some missing. The sample lists around 130,000 clones, over 85% seen once, with around 0.024% in the top ten. It was from resections taken during corrective heart surgery that the thymus tissue came. It was healthy Finnish infants having corrective surgery for congenital heart defects who were the donors. This CDR3 spans 15 amino acids. The V end lost 0 bases, the J end lost 7 bases, and 15 bases lay between the germline ends. Germline lookup yields CDR1 ENHRY and CDR2 SYGVKD. The V call is TRBV10-3, the J call TRBJ1-1, with a tentative D call TRBD1 (6 bases). The sequenced sample consisted of thymus tissue. The TCR comes from a boy under two years old with a congenital heart defect but otherwise immunologically healthy. The CDR3 bases are TGTGCCATCAGTGAGTCGGGGACCGGGGGGCGTGAAGCTTTCTTT. Its translation: CAISESGTGGREAFF.